Shown below are 20 T cell receptor beta chains from a single sample sequenced in a study of identical twins. TCRdb re-analysed the 5' RACE reads in MiXCR, keeping a single row per CDR3 protein. The sample contains a few hundred thousand distinct CDR3 sequences, approximately 10% of which appear only once. This sample was shared with a second study, whose subject was yellow fever vaccine responses in identical twins.

Sequences were obtained from PBMCs. The receptor set was obtained from a woman aged 18-30 years in good health.

This clonotype was seen a handful of times. The chain is built from TRBV7-2 and TRBJ1-1; a weak D match, TRBD1 (6 bases). V was trimmed by 6 bases and J by 5 bases, leaving 16 bases between them. Germline V gene sequence: CDR1 SGHTA, CDR2 FQGNSA. The CDR3 extends over 14 amino acids. The CDR3 sequence: CASRPQQGMTEAFF. The CDR3 nucleotides are TGTGCCAGCAGGCCTCAACAGGGAATGACTGAAGCTTTCTTT. The variable domain in full, completed from reference TRBV7-2 and TRBJ1-1, reads GAGVSQSPSNKVTEKGKDVELRCDPISGHTALYWYRQSLGQGLEFLIYFQGNSAPDKSGLPSDRFSAERTGGSVSTLTIQRTQQEDSAVYLCASRPQQGMTEAFFGQGTRLTVV.

This clonotype has just a few counts. The chain uses TRBV7-9 and TRBJ2-5, with 9 positions matching TRBD2. Trimming at V came to 5 bases and at J to 5 bases, leaving 9 bases not matched to a gene. CDR1 and CDR2 (germline): SEHNR, FQNEAQ (reference sequence). This CDR3 has 15 residues. The CDR3 region has the DNA TGTGCCAGCAGCCTCACGCTAGCGGGGCTGGAGACCCAGTACTTC. The encoded protein is CASSLTLAGLETQYF.

This clonotype occurred a few times. The chain links TRBV15 to TRBJ2-2, with unresolved D. Between the trimmed V and J ends, which lost 4 bases and 8 bases, there was a span of 8 bases. From germline, CDR1 is LNHNV and CDR2 YYDKDF (reference sequence). The CDR3 is made up of 12 amino acids. The chain's CDR3 is CATSILSGELFF. The CDR3 nucleotides are TGTGCCACCAGCATTTTATCGGGGGAGCTGTTTTTT.

This clonotype was seen a few times. The chain combines TRBV25-1 with TRBJ2-2; 10 bases map to TRBD1. The V gene's germline CDR1 is MGHDK and CDR2 SYGVNS. The junction had 12 bases not matched to a gene; V was cut back by 4 bases and J by 4 bases. CDR3 length: 18 residues. The CDR3 DNA reads as TGTGCCAGCAGTGCCCCTCCAGGGACAGGGGCCGGCACCGGGGAGCTGTTTTTT. Its protein product is CASSAPPGTGAGTGELFF.

This clonotype was counted at least ten times. The chain uses TRBV20-1 and TRBJ2-7; D not resolved. The CDR3 covers 11 residues. V was pared by 4 bases and J by 6 bases, with 10 bases between. Germline-derived CDR1 and CDR2 are DFQATT and SNEGSKA (reference sequence). CDR3 in amino acids: CSATDIPEQYF. The CDR3 DNA sequence: TGCAGTGCTACCGACATCCCCGAGCAGTACTTC.

The chain uses TRBV20-1 and TRBJ2-5; D is unclear. CDR3 length: 13 amino acids. V was pared by 3 bases and J by 3 bases, with 11 bases between. From germline, CDR1 is DFQATT and CDR2 SNEGSKA (reference sequence). The CDR3 region is CSASDLRKETQYF. DNA for the CDR3: TGCAGTGCTAGCGACTTACGAAAAGAGACCCAGTACTTC.

This clonotype has more than one count but fewer than ten. At one end the junction does not follow the germline gene, possibly because of a read error. The chain links TRBV7-9 to TRBJ2-1; 10 bases align to TRBD2. This CDR3 is built from 14 residues. Germline CDR1 reads SEHNR; CDR2 reads FQNEAQ (reference sequence). The CDR3 is CASTLLAGNNEQFF. CDR3 nucleotides: TGTGCCAGCACCTTACTAGCGGGGAACAATGAGCAGTTCTTC.

The table lists this clonotype with many counts. This chain joins TRBV11-2 and TRBJ2-1; 16 bases align to TRBD2. The junction had 4 bases not matched to a gene; V was cut back by 5 bases and J by 0 bases. Per the germline V gene, CDR1 is SGHAT and CDR2 is FQNNGV. This CDR3 region has 18 residues. The CDR3 DNA reads as TGTGCCAGCAGCCACGGGACTAGCGGGAGGGCCTCCTACAATGAGCAGTTCTTC. It yields the protein CASSHGTSGRASYNEQFF.

This clonotype was counted a few times. This chain links TRBV21-1 with TRBJ1-5. TRBV21-1 is marked as a pseudogene. The CDR3 sequence is 15 residues long. CDR3 region: CASSKTLRCSQPQHF. Written as DNA, the CDR3 is TGTGCCAGCAGCAAAACCTTACGATGTAGTCAGCCCCAGCATTTT.

V is TRBV27 and J is TRBJ1-6; tentative D call: TRBD1 (6 bases). In germline, CDR1 is MNHEY, CDR2 SMNVEV (reference sequence). The ends were cut back, 2 bases at V and 9 bases at J, with 14 bases in the middle. The CDR3 has 15 residues. The CDR3 here is CASSLARGRGSPLHF. The CDR3 nucleotides are TGTGCCAGCAGTTTAGCCAGGGGCAGGGGTTCACCCCTCCACTTT.

This clonotype occurred a few times. The chain couples TRBV5-4 to TRBJ2-6; no clear D. CDR1 and CDR2 (germline): SGHNT, YYREEE (reference sequence). This CDR3 comprises 12 residues. The V end lost 3 bases, the J end lost 8 bases, and 6 bases lay between the germline ends. CDR3 protein: CASSYGSNVLTF. DNA of the CDR3: TGTGCCAGCAGCTACGGCTCCAACGTCCTGACTTTC.

This clonotype appeared a few times. This chain links TRBV6-5 with TRBJ2-3; D is ambiguous. The V end lost 6 bases, the J end lost 2 bases, and 6 bases lay between the germline ends. The CDR3 consists of 12 residues. The V gene's germline CDR1 is MNHEY and CDR2 SVGAGI. CDR3 protein: CASSNDTDTQYF. CDR3 in DNA: TGTGCCAGCAGCAACGACACAGATACGCAGTATTTT.

The rearrangement joins TRBV7-3 to TRBJ2-1, with D perhaps TRBD1 or TRBD2 (6 bases each). The V end lost 5 bases, the J end lost 10 bases, and 18 bases lay between the germline ends. Looked up from germline, CDR1 is SGHTA and CDR2 is FQGTGA. The CDR3 contains 14 residues. The CDR3 DNA sequence: TGTGCCAGCAGCCCGAGTTCGGGGGCCGGGGAGCAGTTCTTC. Its translation: CASSPSSGAGEQFF.

This clonotype was observed a few times. This chain connects TRBV20-1 to TRBJ1-6; 9 bases are shared with TRBD1. Germline assignment: CDR1 DFQATT and CDR2 SNEGSKA (reference sequence). V lost 6 bases and J lost 7; bases outside the gene matches: 1. CDR3 length: 12 residues. The CDR3 DNA reads TGCAGTGCGGGACAGGGCAATTCACCCCTCCACTTT. Translated, it gives CSAGQGNSPLHF.

In this sample, this clonotype turned up a few times. The V gene is TRBV7-8, the J gene TRBJ1-2; weak D call: TRBD1 (6 bases). Germline CDR1 is SGHVS and CDR2 is FQNEAQ. V was trimmed by 5 bases and J by 0 bases, leaving 10 bases between them. The CDR3 has 14 residues. The CDR3 is CASSTGAANYGYTF. The CDR3 nucleotides read TGTGCCAGCAGCACGGGGGCAGCTAACTATGGCTACACCTTC. The variable domain in full, with the rest retrieved from reference TRBV7-8 and TRBJ1-2, is GAGVSQSPRYKVAKRGQDVALRCDPISGHVSLFWYQQALGQGPEFLTYFQNEAQLDKSGLPSDRFFAERPEGSVSTLKIQRTQQEDSAVYLCASSTGAANYGYTFGSGTRLTVV.

This clonotype was seen repeatedly, ten times or more. This sequence joins TRBV6-1 and TRBJ2-2; D is possibly TRBD2 (6 bases). Trimming pared 7 bases from V and 0 bases from J, leaving 15 bases between. Germline loops: CDR1 MNHNS, CDR2 SASEGT. This CDR3 region has 16 residues. This CDR3 reads CASTRRSGANTGELFF. The DNA of the CDR3 is TGTGCCAGCACCCGAAGGTCGGGGGCGAACACCGGGGAGCTGTTTTTT.

This clonotype has a count of ten or more. The V and J genes are TRBV4-3 and TRBJ2-2; 7 bases fit TRBD1. The length of the CDR3 is 16 residues. The V gene's germline CDR1 is LGHNA and CDR2 YSLEER. V lost 6 bases to trimming and J lost 5 bases; unmatched junction nucleotides: 12. Here the CDR3 DNA reads TGCGCCAGCAGGGAAACCGGGACAGCGTATACCGGGGAGCTGTTTTTT. Translation: CASRETGTAYTGELFF.

The V and J genes are TRBV5-1 and TRBJ2-1, with D possibly called TRBD1 or TRBD2 (5 bases each). V lost 4 bases, J lost 7 bases, and 9 bases lay in between. The CDR3 has 12 residues. Germline assignment: CDR1 SGHRS and CDR2 YFSETQ. The chain's CDR3 is CASSGTWNEQFF. The CDR3 DNA sequence: TGCGCCAGCAGCGGGACGTGGAATGAGCAGTTCTTC.

This clonotype was seen many times. The V call is TRBV3-1, the J call TRBJ2-2; TRBD2 matches at 8 bases. The V gene end was trimmed by 1 base and the J gene end by 6 bases; junction bases not matched to a gene: 4. CDR3 length equals 15 residues. Germline V CDR1 and CDR2: LGHDT, YNNKEL (reference sequence). CDR3 residues: CASSQVSGTPGELFF. In DNA, the CDR3 is TGTGCCAGCAGCCAAGTTAGCGGGACCCCCGGGGAGCTGTTTTTT.

This chain uses TRBV4-1 with TRBJ2-7; tentative D call: TRBD1 (6 bases). The CDR3 is 14 amino acids. Germline V gene sequence: CDR1 MGHRA, CDR2 YSYEKL. Trimming took off 0 bases at V and 2 bases at J, with 8 bases between the two ends. The CDR3 reads CASSQEDRTYEQYF. As DNA, the CDR3 is TGCGCCAGCAGCCAAGAGGACAGAACCTACGAGCAGTACTTC.